This T cell receptor beta chain was recorded in a study of blood T cell repertoires in COVID-19. Profiling relied on immunoSEQ multiplex PCR, and the TCRdb table lists in-frame clones only, not all of them. The sample holds around 280,000 clones, roughly 89% seen once. V shed 6 bases and J 7 bases; nucleotides not matched to a gene: 2. Germline V gives CDR1 MNHEY, CDR2 SMNVEV (reference sequence). The CDR3 is 12 amino acids. The sequencing sample was made of PBMCs or T cells enriched from blood (not recorded which). The TCR originated in a woman between 40 and 55 years old who had recovered from COVID-19. This chain links TRBV27 with TRBJ1-2; 10 bases align to TRBD1. CDR3: CASRTGGRGYTF. In DNA form, the CDR3 reads TGTGCCAGCAGGACAGGGGGCCGTGGCTACACCTTC.